The entry below describes one T cell receptor beta chain. Its antigen remains unknown. Other DNA sequences in this specimen translate into the identical CDR3. The repertoire was sequenced with immunoSEQ multiplex PCR; TCRdb's copy has only in-frame clones and lacks some. Of under 70,000 clones listed, just over 85% are singletons. The data derive from a study of T cells in localized non-small cell lung cancer. Study-wide points: A median around 57 of the top 100 tumor clones appeared in adjacent lung. Prolonged overall survival went with higher T cell density in the blood. Uninvolved adjacent lung showed higher T cell clonality than tumor.

V was cut by 1 base and J by 5 bases, with 14 bases left in between. This CDR3 spans 15 amino acids. Germline CDR1 and CDR2: LNHDA and SQIVND (reference sequence). The source is a woman aged 35-75 years with stage I lung adenocarcinoma. This sequence joins TRBV19 and TRBJ2-5; a weak D match, TRBD2 (5 bases). Source: peripheral blood, taken before any cancer treatment. The CDR3 reads CASSIARGLGETQYF. The CDR3, as DNA: TGTGCCAGTAGTATAGCCCGGGGTTTAGGGGAGACCCAGTACTTC.